Detailed here is one TCR beta chain. What it binds is not known. The V gene's germline CDR1 is LGHNA and CDR2 YSLEER. The CDR3 is 17 amino acids. This record comes from a study of CXCR3-negative and CXCR3-positive naive CD8 T cells. TRB cDNA libraries were made by UMI-labeled 5' RACE. Using the 5' RACE reads, TCRdb records one entry per CDR3 protein without DNA. This repertoire comprises 46,000 or so distinct CDR3 sequences; its ten largest clones make up 1.6%. Study conclusions and caveats: Both naive subsets had comparably high diversity; memory CD8+ cells much lower. After cryopreservation, expression of CXCR3 was partially reduced, and most assays were run with fresh PBMCs.

Naive CD8+ T cells showed a CD45RO-CCR7+CD27+CD95- phenotype. Sequenced material: naive CXCR3- CD8+ T cells from blood. Subset in this sample: CD45RO-CCR7+CD27+CD95- naive CD8+ T cells lacking CXCR3 (TNR3-). The sequence was collected from a human donor in good health. Some clones in this sample may be carry-over from other donors' samples. The chain has TRBV4-3 and TRBJ2-3; TCRdb lists TRBD2, though no DNA is available to test this call. The CDR3 region is CASSQEMPSGAPDTQYF.